The following is a T cell receptor beta chain sequence with its context. This clone has only one observation. Its antigen has not been determined. Within one base of it there is no much larger clone, and no base qualities were kept. These data originate in a study of cytomegalovirus exposure and HLA in healthy donors (dated by TCRdb to the late 2010s). General notes on the study: An earlier analysis of several hundred of the donors reported about 250 Gb of sequence data and about 100 million unique TCR beta sequences from 150 million to 200 million T cells. An early release covering roughly 640 HLA-typed donors comprised 300 to 350 gigabases of sequencing data and tens of millions of unique TCR sequences. Among the roughly 370 genotyped donors, 81% belonged to the genetic ancestry cluster associated with self-reported Caucasian donors. The study aimed to test whether cataloging public T cell receptors could reveal signatures of past pathogen exposure. The study used immunosequencing to profile the T cell repertoires of some 600 subjects and linked those repertoires to cytomegalovirus serostatus. Along with the roughly 670-subject first cohort, a separate validation cohort of over a hundred different subjects was used. To predict cytomegalovirus infection status, the study brought together high-throughput TCR immunosequencing, statistical association of individual TCRs with disease status, and machine learning. A later analysis re-examined previously published TCR beta repertoires from over 500 donors and added high-resolution HLA genotyping to investigate patterns of TCR occurrence. Rather than using new phenotypic data, the later analysis identified candidate immune exposures from TCR beta sequences and from how often those sequences occurred across donors. In an earlier analysis of 587 of the donors, high-throughput TCR beta sequencing was used to judge whether each TCR beta V gene segment behaved as functional or pseudogenic. Donor age, sex, ethnicity and CMV serostatus were compiled together with the repertoire data. A later genetic analysis took genome-wide SNP genotypes for about 55% of the 666 donors and used that subset as a discovery cohort. Every discovery cohort repertoire had been produced on one sequencing platform. HLA typing covered class I and class II loci at four-digit resolution. The number of typed donors differed by locus: 629-630 for A, B, C, DRB1 and DQB1; 522 for DQA1; 606 for DPA1; and about 450 for DPB1. Roughly five DR-DQ haplotypes were handled as single units for association and clustering, since linkage in the cohort was strong. Among about 360 genotyped donors of the cohort, an average of roughly 240,000 unique TCR beta nucleotide sequences were sequenced per donor, 15% to 20% of them non-productive. The paper as a whole reports these results and caveats: In both the original and validation cohorts, the classifier was reported to diagnose cytomegalovirus status with high specificity and sensitivity. Across donors, most TCR sequences were observed very rarely, whereas some public TCRs were present in many individuals. A later analysis found that HLA-associated TCR beta chains were more clonally expanded and had lower generation probabilities than equally common non-associated chains. A further reported finding was that TCR beta sequences accurately predicted the HLA-A and HLA-B alleles for most subjects in the first cohort. A few of the identified cytomegalovirus-associated TCR beta chains were confirmed in vitro to be specific for cytomegalovirus antigens. Sequencing depth was assumed to be roughly uniform across donors in the presence/absence analyses, though that assumption may not hold. In the study, approximately 160 TCR beta chains were listed as associated with cytomegalovirus. In a later analysis, most CMV-associated TCR beta chains were found to appear HLA-restricted, with HLA associations seemingly driven largely by CMV exposure. In a later analysis, 16,951 TCR beta sequences were associated with specific HLA alleles at a false discovery rate of 0.05. Linkage disequilibrium might explain the correlated functional status among segregating V segments, but an unknown experimental factor could not be excluded. According to a later genetic analysis, donors in an Asian-associated ancestry cluster had fewer N-insertions in productive TCRs than the roughly 670-donor mean. Because counts were too low, more than 15 rarely observed V segments, including chromosome 9 orphons, were excluded from the earlier analysis of a few hundred of the donors. When HLA alleles, especially DR and DQ, strongly co-occurred, TCR associations were difficult to assign to individual alleles. V-gene and J-gene trimming of TCR beta chains was associated with a missense DCLRE1C variant in a later genetic analysis, and the association was replicated in an independent cohort. According to a later analysis, TCR association rates differed among HLA loci, with DRB1 alleles showing the most associated TCRs and HLA-C alleles showing the fewest. The only immune exposure information available for the cohort was CMV serostatus. HLA typing was unavailable for some donors at each locus, so association tests used only the typed subset. An earlier analysis of 587 of the donors showed that most TCR beta V segments appeared in productive rearrangements either about 87% or about 30% of the time, which broadly matched IMGT annotations. The authors suggested that the approach could potentially be extended to other disease states and immunological phenotypes. Several of the top co-occurrence clusters appeared to be linked to parvovirus B19, influenza, CMV and Epstein-Barr virus, according to a later analysis. The cohort was sequenced for TCR beta chains only, and without alpha or paired-chain data the features that could be detected were limited. The sequencing pipeline was judged likely to have produced a cluster of highly shared sequence variants as a technical artifact. Because the 87-base-pair reads could not distinguish some IMGT-functional V segments, including TRBV6-2 and TRBV6-3, those segments were excluded.

The germline V gene yields KGHSH for CDR1 and LQKENI for CDR2. Unmatched junction bases come to 7, with V trimmed by 1 base and J by 10 bases. The CDR3 runs 14 amino acids, cysteine and phenylalanine included. Here the CDR3 DNA is all that survives: 42 bases in frame from base 1. The cohort comprised several hundred healthy bone marrow donors. All cohort members were sampled while nominally healthy, although unrecorded immune exposures were likely present. The donor was CMV seropositive and belonged to the group of 270 or so seropositive cohort members. Each donor provided a peripheral blood sample, and peripheral blood mononuclear cells were used for TCR beta sequencing. Genomic DNA extraction from the blood cell samples was performed with the Qiagen DNeasy Blood Extraction Kit. The library was produced with the immunoSEQ multiplex PCR assay. A mixture of 60 forward primers for TCR Vbeta segments and 13 reverse primers for TCR Jbeta segments was used in the multiplex PCR. A multiplex PCR assay on genomic DNA amplified the CDR3 region of rearranged TCR beta genes. On the Illumina HiSeq System, the amplified TCR beta libraries were sequenced as 87-base-pair reads. The authors processed their data as follows. A later analysis tallied about 77 million unique TCR beta chains across the 700 or so repertoires, and approximately 11 million of those chains were shared by two or more donors. Raw reads were error-corrected and collapsed into unique sequences with a nearest-neighbor algorithm that merged closely related sequences to remove PCR and sequencing errors. V, D and J gene segments were assigned by aligning CDR3 sequences to IMGT reference sequences. For a sequence to be retained, at least a six-nucleotide match to both a V gene segment and a J gene segment was required. A rearrangement was called productive if the CDR3 had no stop codons and remained in frame with V and J, and every other rearrangement was called non-productive. Following IMGT convention, CDR3 was defined as the stretch from the second conserved V-encoded cysteine up to the conserved J-encoded phenylalanine. Sequences without an unambiguous match to a single V gene segment were excluded from the earlier analysis of about 600 of the donors. In an earlier analysis of about 590 of the donors, a V segment was called functional when productive rearrangements were above 56.7%, and segregating when the standard deviation between donors exceeded 5%. To diagnose cytomegalovirus status from the catalog of TCR beta chain sequences, a statistical classification framework was built. V and J gene assignment, in a later analysis, came from comparing TCR nucleotide sequences with IMGT/GENE-DB human TR gene sequences. A later analysis assigned CDR3 sequences and most-parsimonious VDJ recombination scenarios with the TCRdist pipeline. In a later analysis, every TCR beta chain was defined by the combination of its CDR3 amino acid sequence and its V-gene family, and reads without a unique V-gene family were dropped. In a later analysis, around 650 highly shared, low-generation-probability nucleotide sequences were removed to address suspected cross-contamination and a sequencing artifact. In a later analysis, a clonal expansion index for each public chain was calculated from normalized within-repertoire ranks of inferred template counts. Generation probabilities in a later analysis came from a VDJ recombination model fitted to out-of-frame rearrangements, and those results were checked against IGoR. In a later analysis, TCR-TCR, TCR-HLA and TCR-CMV co-occurrence was scored with hypergeometric tests, and a repertoire-size bias correction was applied to TCR pairs. False discovery rates were estimated in a later analysis by permuting HLA or CMV assignments 20 times. A later analysis grouped co-occurring TCRs with DBSCAN, adding TCRdist sequence similarity when clustering within HLA-allele-positive subsets. Repertoires with fewer than 30,000 or more than 120,000 public chains, plus five repertoires with anomalous nucleotide sharing, were excluded from co-occurrence clustering. This immuneACCESS table, as held by TCRdb, lists in-frame sequences with V and J called but not all clones. Of the missing ones, under half trace to an unresolved V gene in checked studies; the others have no known cause. For V, J and clone size, that table is used; D and trimming come from the DNA. Counted in this sample were 80,000 or so clones; less than 80% of them appeared once. The top ten constitute around 22% of the sample.

This receptor was identified in a man aged 25-45 years in good health and CMV-seropositive. The sequence links TRBV18 to TRBJ2-1; the central 7 bases match TRBD2. Sequenced input: PBMCs. CDR3 sequence: CASSPLTSAGEQFF. In nucleotides, the sequence is TGTGCCAGCTCACCACTAACTAGCGCGGGGGAGCAGTTCTTC. With the portions outside the CDR3 filled from the reference TRBV18 and TRBJ2-1 genes, the complete variable region becomes NAGVMQNPRHLVRRRGQEARLRCSPMKGHSHVYWYRQLPEEGLKFMVYLQKENIIDESGMPKERFSAEFPKEGPSILRIQQVVRGDSAAYFCASSPLTSAGEQFFGPGTRLTVL.